These 32 T cell receptor beta chains came from one sample sequenced in a study of T cells in Graves' hyperthyroidism and ophthalmopathy. The CDR3 regions of TCR beta were amplified from RNA transcripts. A first-round RT-PCR of the TCR CDR3 used the HTBI primer set. TCRdb itself ran the multiplex PCR reads through MiXCR, one entry per CDR3 protein. Of more than 500,000 distinct CDR3 sequences in the sample, roughly 15% were seen once. Input material: blood. Receptors were obtained from a woman between 40 and 50 years old with Graves' ophthalmopathy.

This clonotype occurred once. This chain uses TRBV7-2 with TRBJ2-2; D is unresolved. This CDR3 has 15 residues. Trimming stripped 0 bases from V and 4 bases from J, with 9 bases between. Per the germline V gene, CDR1 is SGHTA and CDR2 is FQGNSA. The CDR3 region is CASSLASTGTGELFF. In nucleotides, the CDR3 is TGTGCCAGCAGCTTAGCTAGCACGGGCACCGGGGAGCTGTTTTTT.

This clonotype was observed many times. This chain connects TRBV4-1 to TRBJ1-5; D uncertain. The CDR3 loop spans 15 amino acids. Deletions cut 0 bases from V and 4 bases from J, with 10 bases between. The germline V gene has CDR1 MGHRA and CDR2 YSYEKL. CDR3: CASSQDLGGNQPQHF. The CDR3 region has the DNA TGCGCCAGCAGCCAAGATCTCGGCGGGAATCAGCCCCAGCATTTT.

This clonotype was counted ten times or more. The chain combines TRBV10-3 with TRBJ1-2; no reliable D call. Between the trimmed V and J ends, which lost 3 bases and 6 bases, there was a span of 11 bases. Germline loops: CDR1 ENHRY, CDR2 SYGVKD. This CDR3 comprises 13 residues. The DNA of the CDR3 is TGTGCCATCAGTGAAGAAACAGCCGATGGCTACACCTTC. Protein: CAISEETADGYTF.

There are many counts of this clonotype. This chain links TRBV11-2 with TRBJ1-2; 7 bases map to TRBD1. The germline CDR1 and CDR2 sequences are SGHAT and FQNNGV. Germline trimming cut 6 bases from V and 2 bases from J; bases unmatched to any gene: 6. The CDR3 covers 14 residues. In nucleotides, the CDR3 is TGTGCCAGCAGAAAACAGGGGACGAACTATGGCTACACCTTC. This translates into CASRKQGTNYGYTF.

The rearrangement links TRBV28 to TRBJ2-1; D is possibly TRBD2 (6 bases). The CDR3 consists of 16 residues. Trimming shortened V by 6 bases and J by 0 bases, and 15 bases separated the two germline ends. Looked up from germline, CDR1 is MDHEN and CDR2 is SYDVKM. CDR3 loop: CASSSGPGASYNEQFF. DNA for the CDR3: TGTGCCAGCAGCTCTGGGCCGGGAGCCTCCTACAATGAGCAGTTCTTC.

The sample holds many counts of this clonotype. The chain is built from TRBV6-5 and TRBJ2-5, with 7 bases that match TRBD1. The germline V gene has CDR1 MNHEY and CDR2 SVGAGI. Trimming removed 6 bases from V and 1 base from J; junction bases left unmatched: 17. The CDR3 is made up of 18 amino acids. The DNA for the CDR3 is TGTGCCAGCAGCCCTCGCGACAGGGAGTTTCTGGGCCAAGAGACCCAGTACTTC. Translation gives CASSPRDREFLGQETQYF.

J is TRBJ1-2 and V is TRBV27; possible D gene TRBD1, 5 bases. This CDR3 region has 15 residues. V was clipped by 6 bases and J by 2 bases, with 16 bases between them. Germline V gene lookup returns CDR1 MNHEY and CDR2 SMNVEV (reference sequence). CDR3 amino acids: CASSLTYDSNYGYTF. CDR3 nucleotides: TGTGCCAGCAGCTTAACCTACGACAGCAACTATGGCTACACCTTC.

The chain joins TRBV6-2 or TRBV6-3 to TRBJ2-7; D not certain. This CDR3 is built from 14 residues. Trimming left V 5 bases short and J 0 bases short, with 11 bases between. CDR1 and CDR2 from the germline V gene are MNHEY and SVGEGT. Written as DNA, the CDR3 is TGTGCCAGCAGTCCCACCTTTAGCTCCTACGAGCAGTACTTC. This translates into CASSPTFSSYEQYF.

This clonotype was detected ten times or more. This rearrangement joins TRBV13 to TRBJ2-7, with a possible D match to TRBD2 (6 bases). Germline CDR1 reads PRHDT; CDR2 reads FYEKMQ (reference sequence). V was pared by 5 bases and J by 5 bases, with 22 bases between. The CDR3 covers 16 residues. The CDR3 reads CASSHAIGGRTHEQYF. As DNA, the CDR3 is TGTGCCAGCAGCCACGCCATCGGAGGGAGAACCCACGAGCAGTACTTC.

In this sample, this clonotype turned up many times. The rearrangement links TRBV4-1 to TRBJ2-1, with a possible D match to TRBD2 (7 bases). V was shortened by 1 base and J by 7 bases, with 17 bases between the two germline ends. The germline V gene has CDR1 MGHRA and CDR2 YSYEKL. The CDR3 sequence is 16 residues long. The CDR3 DNA follows: TGCGCCAGCAGCCAAGGGGGGGGCCGCCGGAGGAATGAGCAGTTCTTC. Its translation: CASSQGGGRRRNEQFF.

This clonotype was seen only a few times. The chain employs TRBV4-3 and TRBJ2-7; D tentatively fits TRBD1 or TRBD2 (5 bases each). The CDR3 is 14 amino acids. The V gene lost 4 bases and the J gene lost 2 bases, with 12 bases spanning the gap. From germline, CDR1 is LGHNA and CDR2 YSLEER. The CDR3 DNA reads TGCGCCAGCAGCCCCCCGGGGCGGCCCTACGAGCAGTACTTC. Translated, it gives CASSPPGRPYEQYF.

This clonotype came up a few times. The CDR3: CASSQDVLDPGNTIYF. CDR3 DNA sequence: TGTGCCAGCAGCCAAGACGTCTTGGACCCTGGAAACACCATATATTTT. This chain joins TRBV4-2 and TRBJ1-3; D unresolved. The CDR3 length is 16 residues. Trimming took off 0 bases at V and 2 bases at J, with 11 bases between the two ends. The V gene's germline CDR1 is LGHNA and CDR2 YNFKEQ.

In its sample, this clonotype was seen a few times. A much larger clone sits a single nucleotide away, making a read error possible. The chain employs TRBV7-9 and TRBJ2-4; D might be TRBD1 (6 bases). The V and J ends lost 4 bases and 11 bases respectively, with 9 bases between them. CDR1 is SEHNR, CDR2 FQNEAQ, per germline (reference sequence). This CDR3 has 11 amino acids. CDR3 DNA: TGTGCCAGCAGCTCTGGACAGCTTCAGTACTTC. Amino acid sequence: CASSSGQLQYF.

This clonotype has a handful of counts. The chain has TRBV18 and TRBJ2-7, with 8 bases matching TRBD1. In germline, CDR1 is KGHSH, CDR2 LQKENI. The CDR3 runs 14 residues. V lost 6 bases and J lost 5; bases outside the gene matches: 9. CDR3 in DNA: TGTGCCAGCTCTCCGCTCGGACAGGGAAACGAGCAGTACTTC. It codes for CASSPLGQGNEQYF.

Many counts were recorded for this clonotype. This rearrangement joins TRBV7-9 to TRBJ1-2, with 9 bases identical to TRBD1. The CDR3 runs to 15 residues. The trim removed 5 bases at V and 8 bases at J, leaving 12 bases unmatched. From germline, CDR1 is SEHNR and CDR2 FQNEAQ (reference sequence). Here the CDR3 reads CASSDGDRAFYGYTF. The CDR3 region has the DNA TGTGCCAGCAGCGATGGGGACAGGGCGTTCTACGGCTACACCTTC.

This clonotype was seen ten or more times. The rearrangement joins TRBV6-2 or TRBV6-3 to TRBJ2-5; D not resolved. CDR3 length: 13 residues. With 2 bases removed from V and 5 bases from J, the gap between germline ends came to 9 bases. Germline assignment: CDR1 MNHEY and CDR2 SVGEGT. The CDR3 region has the DNA TGTGCCAGCAGTTACAGGAACGGGGAGACCCAGTACTTC. The encoded protein is CASSYRNGETQYF.

The CDR3 here is CASTLSIGGKDSPLHF. CDR3 in DNA: TGTGCCAGCACCCTCTCAATTGGAGGGAAGGATTCACCCCTCCACTTT. This rearrangement joins TRBV6-1 to TRBJ1-6; D remains unclear. The CDR3 runs 16 residues. Trimming took off 7 bases at V and 8 bases at J, with 21 bases between the two ends. Germline-derived CDR1 and CDR2 are MNHNS and SASEGT.

This chain links TRBV6-2 or TRBV6-3 with TRBJ2-7, with TRBD2 as a possible D gene (5 bases). V was cut by 6 bases and J by 1 base, with 22 bases left in between. The length of the CDR3 is 17 residues. CDR1 and CDR2 from the germline V gene are MNHEY and SVGEGT. The CDR3, as DNA: TGTGCCAGCAGACCCGGACCCCCCGAAGCGGTTTCCTACGAGCAGTACTTC. This gives the protein CASRPGPPEAVSYEQYF.

This clonotype was counted ten times or more. The chain uses TRBV6-2 or TRBV6-3 and TRBJ1-1; D is unclear. CDR3 length equals 13 residues. The germline gives CDR1 MNHEY, CDR2 SVGEGT. Trimming cost V 1 base and J 0 bases, with 3 bases left between them. CDR3 nucleotides: TGTGCCAGCAGTTACTACATGAACACTGAAGCTTTCTTT. Protein sequence: CASSYYMNTEAFF.

This clonotype was observed many times. The rearrangement uses TRBV30 and TRBJ2-5; 8 bases fit TRBD1. The ends lost 0 bases at V and 1 base at J; junction bases unmatched: 7. This CDR3 has 16 amino acids. In germline, CDR1 is GTSNPN, CDR2 SVGIG (reference sequence). CDR3: CAWSVGSTGGQETQYF. The CDR3 DNA reads TGTGCCTGGAGTGTAGGCAGCACAGGGGGCCAAGAGACCCAGTACTTC.

This clonotype was seen once. The J gene is TRBJ2-7, the V gene TRBV7-9; 9 bases map to TRBD1. Germline V gene lookup returns CDR1 SEHNR and CDR2 FQNEAQ (reference sequence). The trim removed 5 bases at V and 6 bases at J, leaving 8 bases unmatched. The CDR3 totals 14 residues. This chain's CDR3 is CASSPGTGICEQYF. In DNA form, the CDR3 reads TGTGCCAGCAGCCCCGGGACAGGGATCTGCGAGCAGTACTTC.

Many counts were recorded for this clonotype. This chain joins TRBV15 and TRBJ2-4, with TRBD2 matching over 12 bases. V shed 2 bases, J shed 1 base, and the junction held 15 bases outside the gene matches. CDR1 LNHNV and CDR2 YYDKDF come from the germline V gene (reference sequence). The CDR3 loop spans 21 amino acids. CDR3 sequence reads: CATSRPYWTSGKIRAKNIQYF. CDR3 in DNA: TGTGCCACCAGCAGACCCTACTGGACTAGCGGGAAAATAAGGGCCAAAAACATTCAGTACTTC.

The table lists this clonotype with many counts. This rearrangement joins TRBV24-1 to TRBJ2-2; D remains ambiguous. Trimming stripped 4 bases from V and 0 bases from J, with 11 bases between. The CDR3 length is 16 residues. CDR1 is KGHDR, CDR2 SFDVKD, per germline. The CDR3 here is CATSDPRTANTGELFF. CDR3 nucleotide sequence: TGTGCCACCAGTGACCCCCGGACGGCGAACACCGGGGAGCTGTTTTTT.

The chain links TRBV20-1 to TRBJ2-2, with 7 bases fitting TRBD2. The CDR3 covers 19 residues. Germline loops: CDR1 DFQATT, CDR2 SNEGSKA (reference sequence). V dropped 0 bases and J dropped 5; count of bases not matched to a gene: 18. The CDR3 bases are TGCAGTGCTAGAGATCTTAAGGGGACGGGAGGAAAGGGGACCGGGGAGCTGTTTTTT. Protein product: CSARDLKGTGGKGTGELFF.

This clonotype appeared many times. This chain links TRBV28 with TRBJ2-7; the D gene is possibly TRBD1 (5 bases). This CDR3 contains 13 residues. Germline CDR1 MDHEN, CDR2 SYDVKM. Trimming took 5 bases from V and 2 from J, leaving 10 bases between them. Here the CDR3 reads CASSPTATYEQYF. In DNA, the CDR3 is TGTGCCAGCAGTCCGACAGCCACCTACGAGCAGTACTTC.

The table lists this clonotype with many counts. The rearrangement links TRBV2 to TRBJ1-1; the D gene is possibly TRBD1 (5 bases). V lost 4 bases and J lost 1, with 10 bases in between. In germline, CDR1 is SNHLY, CDR2 FYNNEI. The CDR3 sequence is 14 residues long. The CDR3: CASSAGRRNTEAFF. The DNA for the CDR3 is TGTGCCAGCAGTGCGGGGCGGAGGAACACTGAAGCTTTCTTT.

The sample holds many counts of this clonotype. The rearrangement joins TRBV12-3 or TRBV12-4 to TRBJ2-5; either TRBD1 or TRBD2 may supply D (5 bases each). The ends were cut back, 4 bases at V and 5 bases at J, with 14 bases in the middle. This CDR3 has 14 residues. The CDR3, as DNA: TGTGCCAGCAGTTACAGCCCCGGGGCGGAGACCCAGTACTTC. Residues: CASSYSPGAETQYF.

This clonotype has a count of ten or more. The chain couples TRBV28 to TRBJ1-5; D call uncertain. The CDR3 is 14 residues long. The ends were cut back, 3 bases at V and 11 bases at J, with 17 bases in the middle. Germline values: CDR1 MDHEN, CDR2 SYDVKM. CDR3 loop: CASSLSGFGRSQHF. The DNA for the CDR3 is TGTGCCAGCAGTTTGTCTGGGTTTGGGCGGTCCCAGCATTTT.

This clonotype was detected ten times or more. The J gene is TRBJ2-7, the V gene TRBV28; D tentatively reads TRBD1 or TRBD2 (6 bases each). V gave up 5 bases and J gave up 3 bases, with 14 bases separating them. Germline assignment: CDR1 MDHEN and CDR2 SYDVKM. The CDR3 runs 14 residues. CDR3 loop: CASSPLRGRYEQYF. DNA of the CDR3: TGTGCCAGCAGTCCCCTCCGGGGGCGCTACGAGCAGTACTTC.

The table lists this clonotype with a few counts. The rearrangement links TRBV7-9 to TRBJ1-2; perhaps TRBD1 as D (5 bases). Germline values: CDR1 SEHNR, CDR2 FQNEAQ (reference sequence). The CDR3 consists of 14 residues. The ends were cut back, 5 bases at V and 8 bases at J, with 18 bases in the middle. The CDR3 loop reads CASSPQSGGLGYTF. CDR3 in DNA: TGTGCCAGCAGCCCACAGTCCGGGGGTCTAGGCTACACCTTC.

This clonotype showed up just a few times. The chain employs TRBV27 and TRBJ1-5; D unresolved. From germline, CDR1 is MNHEY and CDR2 SMNVEV (reference sequence). Trimming took 0 bases from V and 0 from J, leaving 21 bases between them. The CDR3 is made up of 20 amino acids. DNA for the CDR3: TGTGCCAGCAGTTTATCGCTTTGGATCCTACCCAGATATAGCAATCAGCCCCAGCATTTT. The encoded protein is CASSLSLWILPRYSNQPQHF.

This clonotype has at least ten counts. V usage is TRBV11-1 and J usage is TRBJ2-7; the D gene is possibly TRBD1 (5 bases). V gave up 1 base and J gave up 5 bases, with 15 bases separating them. Germline-derived CDR1 and CDR2 are SGHAT and FQDESV (reference sequence). The CDR3 sequence is 15 residues long. CDR3 coding DNA: TGTGCCAGCAGCTTAGTTGTTGCAGGGATACACGAGCAGTACTTC. Amino acid sequence: CASSLVVAGIHEQYF.